These 6 T cell receptor beta chains came from one sample sequenced in a study of T cell repertoires in cytomegalovirus infection. From the reads, TCRdb called clonotypes with MiXCR, one entry per CDR3 protein. The sample has a few hundred thousand distinct CDR3 sequences; more than 20% are singletons. Sequences were obtained from PBMCs. These receptors were taken from a human donor in good health (CMV status not recorded). Some clones in this sample may be carry-over from other donors' samples.

The chain employs TRBV6-6 and TRBJ2-2; 7 nucleotides align to TRBD2. The CDR3 has 12 amino acids. Germline V gene sequence: CDR1 MNHNY, CDR2 SVGAGI (reference sequence). The junction had 0 bases not matched to a gene; V was cut back by 4 bases and J by 7 bases. The CDR3 DNA sequence: TGTGCCAGCAGTTGGGAGGGCGGGGAGCTGTTTTTT. Its protein product is CASSWEGGELFF.

Many counts were recorded for this clonotype. Here the CDR3 DNA reads TGTGCCAGCGTTGGCAAGTACCAAGAGACCCAGTACTTC. It yields the protein CASVGKYQETQYF. The chain carries TRBV7-8 and TRBJ2-5; D is unclear. Trimming stripped 8 bases from V and 0 bases from J, with 10 bases between. This CDR3 contains 13 residues. Germline V lookup: CDR1 SGHVS, CDR2 FQNEAQ.

The CDR3 DNA follows: TGTGCCAGCAGCTTAGCCACTAGCGGTCCCTACAATGAGCAGTTCTTC. Amino acid sequence: CASSLATSGPYNEQFF. The chain links TRBV7-2 to TRBJ2-1; 8 positions match TRBD2. There are 16 residues in the CDR3. Germline V CDR1 and CDR2: SGHTA, FQGNSA. V shed 0 bases, J shed 2 bases, and the junction held 3 bases outside the gene matches.

This clonotype occurred many times. This chain links TRBV7-2 with TRBJ1-2; possibly TRBD1 for D (6 bases). Germline V gene sequence: CDR1 SGHTA, CDR2 FQGNSA. V was pared by 6 bases and J by 3 bases, with 14 bases between. The CDR3 extends over 14 amino acids. CDR3 sequence reads: CASSSNQGYYGYTF. The CDR3 DNA reads TGTGCCAGCAGTTCAAACCAGGGGTACTATGGCTACACCTTC.

This chain uses TRBV7-9 with TRBJ2-3; TRBD2 matches at 8 bases. Germline CDR1 and CDR2: SEHNR and FQNEAQ (reference sequence). The CDR3 contains 16 residues. Germline trimming cut 5 bases from V and 3 bases from J; bases unmatched to any gene: 10. The CDR3 region is CASSPPRAGVTDTQYF. In nucleotides, the CDR3 is TGTGCCAGCAGCCCCCCCCGAGCGGGAGTAACAGATACGCAGTATTTT.

This clonotype was observed a few times. The chain links TRBV5-1 to TRBJ2-2; tentatively, D is TRBD2 (5 bases). The length of the CDR3 is 16 residues. V lost 0 bases, J lost 6 bases, and 15 bases lay in between. Looked up from germline, CDR1 is SGHRS and CDR2 is YFSETQ. Here the CDR3 reads CASSLEQTSWAGELFF. The CDR3 DNA is TGCGCCAGCAGCTTGGAGCAAACTAGTTGGGCCGGGGAGCTGTTTTTT.